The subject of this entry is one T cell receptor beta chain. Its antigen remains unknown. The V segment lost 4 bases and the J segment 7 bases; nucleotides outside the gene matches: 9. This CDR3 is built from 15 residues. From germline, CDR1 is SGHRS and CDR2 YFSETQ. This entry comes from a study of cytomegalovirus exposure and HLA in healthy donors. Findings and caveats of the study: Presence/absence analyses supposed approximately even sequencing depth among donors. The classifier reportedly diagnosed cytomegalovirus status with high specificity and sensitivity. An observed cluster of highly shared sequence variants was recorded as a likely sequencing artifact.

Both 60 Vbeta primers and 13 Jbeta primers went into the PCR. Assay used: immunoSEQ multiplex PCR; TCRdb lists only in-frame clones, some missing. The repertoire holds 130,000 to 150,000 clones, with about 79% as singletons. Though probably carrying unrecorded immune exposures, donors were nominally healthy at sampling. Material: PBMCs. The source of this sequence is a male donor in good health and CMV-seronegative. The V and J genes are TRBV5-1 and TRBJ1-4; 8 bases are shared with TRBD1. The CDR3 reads CASSTSQGAREKLFF. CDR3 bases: TGCGCCAGCAGCACCTCTCAGGGGGCTCGTGAAAAACTGTTTTTT.